A selection of T cell receptor beta chains follows, all from one sample in a study of shared clonotypes between healthy human individuals. Libraries were prepared by immunoSEQ multiplex PCR; TCRdb keeps only in-frame clonotypes and omits some of them. This sample has 2.5 million or so clones, with just over 90% found just once. Sequencing was done on a sample of naive CD4+ T cells sorted from blood. These receptors were taken from a man younger than 35 in good health. The CDR3 runs from the conserved cysteine through the conserved F or W. Each record gives: D gene, V gene, J gene, clone size, CDR3 protein, CDR3 DNA. The D gene is left open where the match is weak. Where a row states a size, it is once, few, many or the class of an expanded clone; other rows omit it.

D: NA; V: TRBV4-1; J: TRBJ1-1; size: NA; CDR3: CASSENTEAFF; DNA: TGCGCCAGCAGCGAAAACACTGAAGCTTTCTTT
D: NA; V: TRBV10-3; J: TRBJ2-7; size: NA; CDR3: CAISESGMSYEQYF; DNA: TGTGCCATCAGTGAGTCCGGGATGTCCTACGAGCAGTACTTC
D: TRBD2; V: TRBV7-2; J: TRBJ2-2; size: NA; CDR3: CASSLPVTSPGELFF; DNA: TGTGCCAGCAGCTTACCCGTGACTAGCCCCGGGGAGCTGTTTTTT
D: NA; V: TRBV7-9; J: TRBJ2-7; size: NA; CDR3: CASSSTGIIEYEQYF; DNA: TGTGCCAGCAGCTCCACAGGTATTATAGAGTACGAGCAGTACTTC
D: NA; V: TRBV7-8; J: TRBJ1-5; size: NA; CDR3: CASSQTSNNQPQHF; DNA: TGTGCCAGCAGCCAGACATCCAACAATCAGCCCCAGCATTTT
D: NA; V: TRBV19; J: TRBJ1-5; size: few; CDR3: CASSPFSFNSNQPQHF; DNA: TGTGCCAGTAGCCCCTTCTCATTCAATAGCAATCAGCCCCAGCATTTT
D: TRBD1; V: TRBV7-9; J: TRBJ1-1; size: NA; CDR3: CASSMGQGAAEAFF; DNA: TGTGCCAGCAGCATGGGACAGGGGGCCGCTGAAGCTTTCTTT
D: TRBD2; V: TRBV6-5; J: TRBJ2-7; size: NA; CDR3: CASSSPGLAGENEQYF; DNA: TGTGCCAGCAGTTCCCCAGGACTAGCGGGAGAGAACGAGCAGTACTTC
D: TRBD1; V: TRBV30; J: TRBJ1-2; size: NA; CDR3: CAWSMTGVYGYTF; DNA: TGTGCCTGGAGTATGACAGGGGTATATGGCTACACCTTC
D: NA; V: TRBV7-9; J: TRBJ2-1; size: NA; CDR3: CASDGQAYNEQFF; DNA: TGTGCCAGCGACGGGCAAGCCTACAATGAGCAGTTCTTC
D: NA; V: TRBV21-1; J: TRBJ2-5; size: NA; CDR3: CASSSNWTSGETQYF; DNA: TGTGCCAGCAGTTCCAACTGGACTAGCGGGGAGACCCAGTACTTC
D: NA; V: TRBV9; J: TRBJ2-2; size: NA; CDR3: CASSVDEGSAGELFF; DNA: TGTGCCAGCAGCGTAGATGAGGGGTCGGCCGGGGAGCTGTTTTTT
D: NA; V: TRBV18; J: TRBJ2-5; size: NA; CDR3: CASSLEQRQETQYF; DNA: TGTGCCAGCTCACTGGAACAGCGACAAGAGACCCAGTACTTC
D: TRBD2; V: TRBV7-2; J: TRBJ2-1; size: NA; CDR3: CASSLLLAGGNEQFF; DNA: TGTGCCAGCAGCTTACTCCTAGCGGGGGGTAATGAGCAGTTCTTC
D: NA; V: TRBV5-1; J: TRBJ2-2; size: NA; CDR3: CASSLGYLDGELFF; DNA: TGCGCCAGCAGCTTGGGCTACCTCGACGGGGAGCTGTTTTTT
D: NA; V: TRBV18; J: TRBJ2-5; size: few; CDR3: CASSPQRQETQYF; DNA: TGTGCCAGCTCACCACAACGGCAAGAGACCCAGTACTTC
D: NA; V: TRBV6-1; J: TRBJ2-6; size: NA; CDR3: CASSGRSSGANVLTF; DNA: TGTGCCAGCAGTGGACGGAGCTCTGGGGCCAACGTCCTGACTTTC
D: TRBD1; V: TRBV7-9; J: TRBJ1-2; size: NA; CDR3: CASSLVGGTGSGYTF; DNA: TGTGCCAGCAGCTTAGTGGGCGGGACAGGGTCGGGCTACACCTTC
D: TRBD2; V: TRBV10-3; J: TRBJ2-3; size: NA; CDR3: CAISQRGSTDTQYF; DNA: TGTGCCATCAGCCAGCGGGGCAGCACAGATACGCAGTATTTT
D: NA; V: TRBV5-8; J: TRBJ2-3; size: NA; CDR3: CASSLGVGPGKDTQYF; DNA: TGTGCCAGCAGCTTGGGGGTGGGGCCGGGTAAAGATACGCAGTATTTT
D: NA; V: TRBV30; J: TRBJ2-3; size: NA; CDR3: CAWSVQGGTDTQYF; DNA: TGTGCCTGGAGTGTACAAGGTGGCACAGATACGCAGTATTTT
D: NA; V: TRBV11-2; J: TRBJ2-1; size: NA; CDR3: CASSLGRDSEQFF; DNA: TGTGCCAGCAGCTTAGGGCGGGACTCCGAGCAGTTCTTC
D: NA; V: TRBV28; J: TRBJ2-3; size: NA; CDR3: CASSLAGHSTDTQYF; DNA: TGTGCCAGCAGTTTAGCGGGCCATAGCACAGATACGCAGTATTTT
D: NA; V: TRBV19; J: TRBJ1-2; size: NA; CDR3: CASSIIDRRSVYGYTF; DNA: TGTGCCAGTAGTATTATCGACAGACGGTCCGTCTATGGCTACACCTTC
D: NA; V: TRBV14; J: TRBJ2-7; size: once; CDR3: CASSQVYHPTREQYF; DNA: TGTGCCAGCAGCCAAGTCTACCACCCGACTCGGGAGCAGTACTTC
D: NA; V: TRBV29-1; J: TRBJ1-2; size: NA; CDR3: CSVEVGGYTF; DNA: TGCAGCGTTGAAGTGGGAGGCTACACCTTC
D: TRBD2; V: TRBV19; J: TRBJ2-2; size: NA; CDR3: CASNSGRGGGELFF; DNA: TGTGCCAGTAATAGTGGGAGGGGAGGCGGGGAGCTGTTTTTT
D: NA; V: TRBV6-6; J: TRBJ2-3; size: NA; CDR3: CASSYRGSVADTQYF; DNA: TGTGCCAGCAGTTACAGGGGCTCGGTCGCAGATACGCAGTATTTT
D: TRBD2; V: TRBV7-2; J: TRBJ2-1; size: NA; CDR3: CASSLEAGGRNEQFF; DNA: TGTGCCAGCAGCTTAGAAGCGGGGGGGAGAAATGAGCAGTTCTTC
D: NA; V: TRBV18; J: TRBJ1-1; size: NA; CDR3: CASSSFGTLGTANTEAFF; DNA: TGTGCCAGCTCATCCTTCGGAACCCTGGGGACGGCGAACACTGAAGCTTTCTTT
D: NA; V: TRBV5-1; J: TRBJ1-2; size: few; CDR3: CASSLGQSYGYTF; DNA: TGCGCCAGCAGCTTGGGGCAGAGCTATGGCTACACCTTC
D: NA; V: TRBV5-1; J: TRBJ2-1; size: NA; CDR3: CASSLEGSRGNEQFF; DNA: TGCGCCAGCAGCTTGGAAGGGTCCAGGGGTAATGAGCAGTTCTTC
D: NA; V: TRBV6-5; J: TRBJ1-5; size: NA; CDR3: CASRADSSNQPQHF; DNA: TGTGCCAGCAGGGCAGACAGTAGCAATCAGCCCCAGCATTTT
D: TRBD1; V: TRBV5-4; J: TRBJ2-1; size: NA; CDR3: CASSRDRVNEQFF; DNA: TGTGCCAGCAGCCGAGACAGGGTGAATGAGCAGTTCTTC
D: TRBD1; V: TRBV19; J: TRBJ1-2; size: NA; CDR3: CASSLSTGGSYGYTF; DNA: TGTGCCAGTAGTCTCTCGACAGGGGGCAGCTATGGCTACACCTTC
D: TRBD1; V: TRBV7-8; J: TRBJ1-1; size: NA; CDR3: CASSLGDRVAEAFF; DNA: TGTGCCAGCAGCTTAGGGGACAGGGTGGCTGAAGCTTTCTTT
D: NA; V: TRBV7-9; J: TRBJ2-1; size: NA; CDR3: CASSLSQNEQFF; DNA: TGTGCCAGCAGCCTGAGCCAGAATGAGCAGTTCTTC
D: TRBD1; V: TRBV5-1; J: TRBJ1-1; size: once; CDR3: CASSLDRGRGTEAFF; DNA: TGCGCCAGCAGCCTGGACAGGGGGCGCGGAACTGAAGCTTTCTTT
D: NA; V: TRBV5-1; J: TRBJ2-7; size: NA; CDR3: CASSRAGGSYEQYF; DNA: TGCGCCAGCAGCCGAGCCGGGGGCTCCTACGAGCAGTACTTC
D: NA; V: TRBV5-6; J: TRBJ1-1; size: NA; CDR3: CASSSWWRLNTEAFF; DNA: TGTGCCAGCAGCTCGTGGTGGCGGTTGAACACTGAAGCTTTCTTT
D: NA; V: TRBV30; J: TRBJ1-1; size: NA; CDR3: CAWSTRANTEAFF; DNA: TGTGCCTGGAGTACGAGGGCTAACACTGAAGCTTTCTTT
D: TRBD2; V: TRBV7-2; J: TRBJ2-1; size: NA; CDR3: CASSLVGLAGANEQFF; DNA: TGTGCCAGCAGCTTAGTTGGACTAGCGGGAGCCAATGAGCAGTTCTTC
D: NA; V: TRBV6-5; J: TRBJ2-2; size: few; CDR3: CASGNTGELFF; DNA: TGTGCCAGCGGGAACACCGGGGAGCTGTTTTTT
D: NA; V: TRBV5-1; J: TRBJ1-6; size: NA; CDR3: CASSFRRKDSPLHF; DNA: TGCGCCAGCAGCTTCCGGAGAAAGGATTCGCCCCTCCACTTT
D: NA; V: TRBV10-3; J: TRBJ2-6; size: NA; CDR3: CAISESSGTSGANVLTF; DNA: TGTGCCATCAGTGAGTCATCGGGGACCTCTGGGGCCAACGTCCTGACTTTC
D: NA; V: TRBV10-3; J: TRBJ2-2; size: NA; CDR3: CAIRRGGVGTGELFF; DNA: TGTGCCATCAGGAGGGGGGGAGTCGGCACCGGGGAGCTGTTTTTT
D: NA; V: TRBV9; J: TRBJ2-5; size: NA; CDR3: CASSVDPHQETQYF; DNA: TGTGCCAGCAGCGTAGACCCGCATCAAGAGACCCAGTACTTC
D: NA; V: TRBV10-2; J: TRBJ1-6; size: NA; CDR3: CASSGGGTYNSPLHF; DNA: TGCGCCAGCAGTGGGGGGGGGACCTATAATTCACCCCTCCACTTT